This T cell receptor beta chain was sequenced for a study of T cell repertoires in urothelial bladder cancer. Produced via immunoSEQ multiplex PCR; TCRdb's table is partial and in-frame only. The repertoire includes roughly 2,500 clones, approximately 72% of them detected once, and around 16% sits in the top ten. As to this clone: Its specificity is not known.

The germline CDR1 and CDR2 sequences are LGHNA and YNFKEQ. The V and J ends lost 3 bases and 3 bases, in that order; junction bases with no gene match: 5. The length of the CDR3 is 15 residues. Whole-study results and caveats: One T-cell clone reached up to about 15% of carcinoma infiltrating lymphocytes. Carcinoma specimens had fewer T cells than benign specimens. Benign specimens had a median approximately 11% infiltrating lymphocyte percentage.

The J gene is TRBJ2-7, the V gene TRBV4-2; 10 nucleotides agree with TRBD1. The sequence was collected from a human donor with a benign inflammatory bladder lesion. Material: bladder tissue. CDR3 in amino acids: CASSQGTGEHYEQYV. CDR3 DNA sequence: TGTGCCAGCAGCCAGGGGACAGGGGAACACTACGAGCAGTACGTC.